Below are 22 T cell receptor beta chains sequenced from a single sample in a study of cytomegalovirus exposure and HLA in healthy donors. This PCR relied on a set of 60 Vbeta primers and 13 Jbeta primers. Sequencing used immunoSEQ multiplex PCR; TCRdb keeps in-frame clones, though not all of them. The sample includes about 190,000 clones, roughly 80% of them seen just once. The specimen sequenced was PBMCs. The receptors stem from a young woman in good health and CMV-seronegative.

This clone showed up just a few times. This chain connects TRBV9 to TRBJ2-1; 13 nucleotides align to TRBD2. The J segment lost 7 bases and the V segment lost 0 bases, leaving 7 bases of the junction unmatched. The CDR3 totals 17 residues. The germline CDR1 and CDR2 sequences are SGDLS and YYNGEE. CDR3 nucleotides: TGTGCCAGCAGCGTAGCGGGACGGACTAGCGGGAGTAATGAGCAGTTCTTC. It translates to CASSVAGRTSGSNEQFF.

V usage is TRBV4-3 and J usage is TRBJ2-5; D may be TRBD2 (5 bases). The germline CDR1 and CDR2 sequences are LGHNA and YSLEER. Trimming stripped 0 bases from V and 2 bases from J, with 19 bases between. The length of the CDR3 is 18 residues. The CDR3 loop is CASSQESLGGLFQETQYF. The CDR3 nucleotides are TGCGCCAGCAGCCAAGAAAGTCTCGGCGGGCTCTTTCAAGAGACCCAGTACTTC.

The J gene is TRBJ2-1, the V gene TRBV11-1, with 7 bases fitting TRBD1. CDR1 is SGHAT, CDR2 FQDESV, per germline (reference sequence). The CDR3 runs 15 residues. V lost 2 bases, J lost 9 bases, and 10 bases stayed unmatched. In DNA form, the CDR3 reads TGTGCCAGCAGCTTAACCCAGGCCCCAGGGGGTGAGCAGTTCTTC. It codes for CASSLTQAPGGEQFF. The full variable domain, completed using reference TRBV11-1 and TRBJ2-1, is EAEVAQSPRYKITEKSQAVAFWCDPISGHATLYWYRQILGQGPELLVQFQDESVVDDSQLPKDRFSAERLKGVDSTLKIQPAELGDSAMYLCASSLTQAPGGEQFFGPGTRLTVL.

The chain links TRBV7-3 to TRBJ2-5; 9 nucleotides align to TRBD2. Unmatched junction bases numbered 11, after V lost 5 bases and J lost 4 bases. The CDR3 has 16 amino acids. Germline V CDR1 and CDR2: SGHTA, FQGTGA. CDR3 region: CASSPRGSGSRETQYF. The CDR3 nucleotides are TGTGCCAGCAGCCCCCGGGGTAGCGGGAGTCGAGAGACCCAGTACTTC.

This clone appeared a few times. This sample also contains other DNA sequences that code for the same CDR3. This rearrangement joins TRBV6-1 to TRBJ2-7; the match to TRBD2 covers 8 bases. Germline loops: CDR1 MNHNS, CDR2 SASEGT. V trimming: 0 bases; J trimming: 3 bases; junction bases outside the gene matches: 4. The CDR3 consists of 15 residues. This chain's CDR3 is CASSEALAGSYEQYF. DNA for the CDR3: TGTGCCAGCAGTGAAGCTTTAGCGGGAAGCTACGAGCAGTACTTC.

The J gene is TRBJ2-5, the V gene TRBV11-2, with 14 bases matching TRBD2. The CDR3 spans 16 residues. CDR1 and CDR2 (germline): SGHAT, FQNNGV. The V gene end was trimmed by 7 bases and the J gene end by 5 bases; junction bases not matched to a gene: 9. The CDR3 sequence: CASIPGLAGGGETQYF. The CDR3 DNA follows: TGTGCCAGCATCCCTGGACTAGCGGGGGGAGGGGAGACCCAGTACTTC. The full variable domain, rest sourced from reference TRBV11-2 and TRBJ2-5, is EAGVAQSPRYKIIEKRQSVAFWCNPISGHATLYWYQQILGQGPKLLIQFQNNGVVDDSQLPKDRFSAERLKGVDSTLKIQPAKLEDSAVYLCASIPGLAGGGETQYFGPGTRLLVL.

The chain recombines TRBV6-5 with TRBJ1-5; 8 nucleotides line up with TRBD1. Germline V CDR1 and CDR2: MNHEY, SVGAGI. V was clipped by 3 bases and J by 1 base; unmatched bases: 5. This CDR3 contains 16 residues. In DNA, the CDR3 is TGTGCCAGCAGTTATAGACAGGGGTCGAGCAATCAGCCCCAGCATTTT. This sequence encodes CASSYRQGSSNQPQHF.

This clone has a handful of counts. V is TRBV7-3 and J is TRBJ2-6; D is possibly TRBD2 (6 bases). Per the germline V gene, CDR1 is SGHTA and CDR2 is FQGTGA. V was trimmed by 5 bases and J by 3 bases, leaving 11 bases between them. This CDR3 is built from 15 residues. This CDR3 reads CASSLAIGGANVLTF. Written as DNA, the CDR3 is TGTGCCAGCAGCCTAGCGATCGGTGGGGCCAACGTCCTGACTTTC.

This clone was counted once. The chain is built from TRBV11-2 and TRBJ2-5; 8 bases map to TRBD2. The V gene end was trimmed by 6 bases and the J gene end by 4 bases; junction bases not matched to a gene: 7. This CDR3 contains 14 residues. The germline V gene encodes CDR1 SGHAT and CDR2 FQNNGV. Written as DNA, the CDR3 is TGTGCCAGCAGTCGATCGGGACTAGGAGAGACCCAGTACTTC. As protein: CASSRSGLGETQYF.

This chain's CDR3 is CASSQDGIAAFNEQFF. The CDR3 DNA reads TGCGCCAGCAGCCAAGATGGGATAGCGGCTTTCAATGAGCAGTTCTTC. The J gene is TRBJ2-1, the V gene TRBV4-1; maybe TRBD2 (6 bases). Germline-derived CDR1 and CDR2 are MGHRA and YSYEKL. V was shortened by 0 bases and J by 6 bases, with 15 bases between the two germline ends. The CDR3 is 16 residues long.

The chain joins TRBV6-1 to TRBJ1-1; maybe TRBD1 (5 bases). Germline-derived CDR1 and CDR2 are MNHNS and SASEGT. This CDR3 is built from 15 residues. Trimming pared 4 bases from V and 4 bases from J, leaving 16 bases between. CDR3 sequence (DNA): TGTGCCAGCAGTGCCCTTGGGGCCATGGGCACTGAAGCTTTCTTT. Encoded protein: CASSALGAMGTEAFF.

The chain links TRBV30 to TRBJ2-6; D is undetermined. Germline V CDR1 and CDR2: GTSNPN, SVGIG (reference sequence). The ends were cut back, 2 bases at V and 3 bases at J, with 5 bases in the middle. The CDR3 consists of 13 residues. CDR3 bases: TGTGCCTGGAGTATCTTTGGGGCCAACGTCCTGACTTTC. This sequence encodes CAWSIFGANVLTF.

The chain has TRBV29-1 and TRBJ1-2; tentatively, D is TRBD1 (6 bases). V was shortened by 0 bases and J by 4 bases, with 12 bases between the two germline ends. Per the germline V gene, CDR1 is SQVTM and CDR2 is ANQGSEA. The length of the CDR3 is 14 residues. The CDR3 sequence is CSVEEVAGAYGYTF. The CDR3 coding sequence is TGCAGCGTTGAAGAGGTCGCGGGGGCCTATGGCTACACCTTC.

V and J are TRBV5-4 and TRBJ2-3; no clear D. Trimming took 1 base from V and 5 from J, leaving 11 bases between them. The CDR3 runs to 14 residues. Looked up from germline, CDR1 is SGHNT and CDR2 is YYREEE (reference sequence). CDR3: CASSLWSTRDTQYF. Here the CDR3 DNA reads TGTGCCAGCAGCTTGTGGTCTACCCGAGATACGCAGTATTTT.

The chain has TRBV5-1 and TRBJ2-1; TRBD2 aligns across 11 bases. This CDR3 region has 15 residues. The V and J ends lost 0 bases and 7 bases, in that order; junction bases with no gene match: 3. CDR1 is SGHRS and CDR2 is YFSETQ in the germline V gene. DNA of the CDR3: TGCGCCAGCAGCTTGGAGCTAGCGGGGGGAAATGAGCAGTTCTTC. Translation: CASSLELAGGNEQFF.

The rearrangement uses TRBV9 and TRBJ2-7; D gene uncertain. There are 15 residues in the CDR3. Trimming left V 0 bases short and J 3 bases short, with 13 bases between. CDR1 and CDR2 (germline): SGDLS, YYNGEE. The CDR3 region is CASSVGSGHDYEQYF. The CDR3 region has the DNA TGTGCCAGCAGCGTAGGGTCAGGCCACGACTACGAGCAGTACTTC.

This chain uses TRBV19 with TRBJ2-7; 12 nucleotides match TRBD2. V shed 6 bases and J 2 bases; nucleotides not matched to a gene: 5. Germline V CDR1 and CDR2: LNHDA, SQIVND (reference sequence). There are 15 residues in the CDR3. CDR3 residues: CASRGTSGLAYEQYF. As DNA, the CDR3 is TGTGCCAGTAGGGGGACTAGCGGGCTAGCCTACGAGCAGTACTTC. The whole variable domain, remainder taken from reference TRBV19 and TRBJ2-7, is DGGITQSPKYLFRKEGQNVTLSCEQNLNHDAMYWYRQDPGQGLRLIYYSQIVNDFQKGDIAEGYSVSREKKESFPLTVTSAQKNPTAFYLCASRGTSGLAYEQYFGPGTRLTVT.

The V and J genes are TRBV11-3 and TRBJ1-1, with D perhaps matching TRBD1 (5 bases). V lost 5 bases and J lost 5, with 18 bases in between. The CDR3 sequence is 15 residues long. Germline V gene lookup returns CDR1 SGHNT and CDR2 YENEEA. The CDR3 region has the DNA TGTGCCAGCAGCCAGACGCCGACAGTCGGAACTGAAGCTTTCTTT. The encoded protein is CASSQTPTVGTEAFF.

The DNA for the CDR3 is TGTGCCAGCAGCGGACATTACGGCAATGAGCAGTTCTTC. Translated, it gives CASSGHYGNEQFF. The chain uses TRBV6-5 and TRBJ2-1; possible D gene TRBD1, 5 bases. Germline values: CDR1 MNHEY, CDR2 SVGAGI. Between the trimmed V and J ends, which lost 6 bases and 6 bases, there was a span of 12 bases. The CDR3 covers 13 residues.

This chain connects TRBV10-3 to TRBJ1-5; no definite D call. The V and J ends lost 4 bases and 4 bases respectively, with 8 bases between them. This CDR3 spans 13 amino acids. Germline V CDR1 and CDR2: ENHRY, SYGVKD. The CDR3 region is CAISGERNQPQHF. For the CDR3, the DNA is TGTGCCATCAGTGGAGAGCGAAATCAGCCCCAGCATTTT.

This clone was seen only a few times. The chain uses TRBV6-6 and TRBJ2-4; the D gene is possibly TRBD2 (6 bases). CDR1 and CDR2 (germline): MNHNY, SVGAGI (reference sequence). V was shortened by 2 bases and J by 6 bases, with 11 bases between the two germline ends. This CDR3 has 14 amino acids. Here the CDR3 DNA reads TGTGCCAGCAGTTACCCCGGGGAGGTAAACATTCAGTACTTC. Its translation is CASSYPGEVNIQYF.

In DNA, the CDR3 is TGTGCCATCAGCCTAACAGGGAACACTGAAGCTTTCTTT. Translating gives CAISLTGNTEAFF. V and J are TRBV10-3 and TRBJ1-1, with a tentative D call TRBD1 (5 bases). The CDR3 runs to 13 residues. The V end was cut by 6 bases, the J end by 1 base, with 9 bases between. Germline CDR1 ENHRY, CDR2 SYGVKD.